The next 22 T cell receptor beta chains were all read from a single sample in a study of cytomegalovirus exposure and HLA in healthy donors. The protocol was immunoSEQ multiplex PCR, while the TCRdb copy is restricted to in-frame clones and leaves out a portion. The table includes more than 95,000 clones, roughly 89% detected once. Material for sequencing was PBMCs. The receptor source for this set is a woman aged 18-29 years in good health and CMV-seronegative.

The chain links TRBV30 to TRBJ2-7; tentative D call: TRBD1 (5 bases). The CDR3 totals 11 residues. Trimming left V 4 bases short and J 6 bases short, with 10 bases between. CDR1 and CDR2 from the germline V gene are GTSNPN and SVGIG (reference sequence). The chain's CDR3 is CAWMVQGEQYF. The CDR3 nucleotides are TGTGCCTGGATGGTCCAGGGCGAGCAGTACTTC. Combining the CDR3 with reference TRBV30 and TRBJ2-7 gives the whole variable domain SQTIHQWPATLVQPVGSPLSLECTVEGTSNPNLYWYRQAAGRGLQLLFYSVGIGQISSEVPQNLSASRPQDRQFILSSKKLLLSDSGFYLCAWMVQGEQYFGPGTRLTVT.

This chain connects TRBV19 to TRBJ2-3; 10 nucleotides match TRBD2. Trimming took 2 bases from V and 1 from J; bases not matched to a gene: 6. Germline lookup yields CDR1 LNHDA and CDR2 SQIVND (reference sequence). CDR3 length: 17 residues. This chain's CDR3 is CASSINSGRRRTDTQYF. The CDR3 DNA follows: TGTGCCAGTAGTATAAATAGCGGGAGGCGACGCACAGATACGCAGTATTTT.

This clone was seen once. The genes are TRBV25-1 and TRBJ1-5; D uncertain. The ends were cut back, 4 bases at V and 3 bases at J, with 10 bases in the middle. The CDR3 sequence is 14 residues long. Per the germline V gene, CDR1 is MGHDK and CDR2 is SYGVNS. DNA for the CDR3: TGTGCCAGCAGTGTTGGCGGAAACAATCAGCCCCAGCATTTT. It is translated as CASSVGGNNQPQHF.

The CDR3 DNA sequence: TGCGCCAGCAGCCAAGATCTTAGCAGGGGCATCGAGCAGTACTTC. This translates into CASSQDLSRGIEQYF. The chain joins TRBV4-1 to TRBJ2-7; D possibly corresponds to TRBD1 (6 bases). V was pared by 0 bases and J by 6 bases, with 15 bases between. CDR3 length: 15 residues. Germline V gene lookup returns CDR1 MGHRA and CDR2 YSYEKL.

The chain combines TRBV7-9 with TRBJ2-1; 8 bases line up with TRBD2. There are 13 residues in the CDR3. Unmatched junction bases numbered 4, after V lost 6 bases and J lost 6 bases. Looked up from germline, CDR1 is SEHNR and CDR2 is FQNEAQ (reference sequence). The CDR3 DNA reads TGTGCCAGCAGTCTAGCGGGCAGCAATGAGCAGTTCTTC. Translating gives CASSLAGSNEQFF.

The rearrangement links TRBV2 to TRBJ2-4, with D perhaps matching TRBD2 (5 bases). The CDR3 totals 16 residues. With 7 bases removed from V and 1 base from J, the gap between germline ends came to 17 bases. The germline V gene has CDR1 SNHLY and CDR2 FYNNEI. The chain's CDR3 is CASTLGLYRAKNIQYF. The CDR3 DNA reads TGTGCCAGCACCCTAGGACTCTATCGGGCCAAAAACATTCAGTACTTC.

The chain is built from TRBV19 and TRBJ1-5; D is ambiguous. The CDR3 spans 14 residues. Germline CDR1 reads LNHDA; CDR2 reads SQIVND (reference sequence). V was pared by 6 bases and J by 4 bases, with 13 bases between. For the CDR3, the DNA is TGTGCCAGTAGCATTACCCTGAGGAATCAGCCCCAGCATTTT. This sequence encodes CASSITLRNQPQHF. The full variable domain, its missing parts supplied by reference TRBV19 and TRBJ1-5, is DGGITQSPKYLFRKEGQNVTLSCEQNLNHDAMYWYRQDPGQGLRLIYYSQIVNDFQKGDIAEGYSVSREKKESFPLTVTSAQKNPTAFYLCASSITLRNQPQHFGDGTRLSIL.

This clone is a singleton in its sample. This chain uses TRBV10-2 with TRBJ2-3; a possible D gene is TRBD1 (5 bases). Deletions cut 3 bases from V and 5 bases from J, with 15 bases between. The CDR3 contains 15 residues. Germline V gene data show CDR1 as WSHSY and CDR2 as SAAADI. In DNA, the CDR3 is TGCGCCAGCAGTGATGCCCAGGGAAGTCGAGATACGCAGTATTTT. Its translation is CASSDAQGSRDTQYF.

The V and J genes are TRBV4-1 and TRBJ2-7; 7 nucleotides agree with TRBD2. The CDR3 is 14 amino acids. CDR1 is MGHRA, CDR2 YSYEKL, per germline. V shed 4 bases and J 3 bases; nucleotides not matched to a gene: 6. CDR3 sequence reads: CASSRRAGVYEQYF. In DNA form, the CDR3 reads TGCGCCAGCAGCCGCCGGGCGGGAGTCTACGAGCAGTACTTC.

The gene calls are TRBV14 and TRBJ1-1, with D maybe TRBD1 (5 bases). The CDR3 has 15 amino acids. V lost 0 bases to trimming and J lost 5 bases, with 13 bases between them. Germline CDR1 SGHDN, CDR2 FVKESK. The CDR3 sequence: CASSQDWQGGTEAFF. For the CDR3, the DNA is TGTGCCAGCAGCCAAGATTGGCAGGGAGGGACTGAAGCTTTCTTT.

CDR3 in DNA: TGTGCCAGCAGCTTGCCGGGACAGGGAATCTACGAGCAGTACTTC. It translates to CASSLPGQGIYEQYF. V gene TRBV7-9 combines with J gene TRBJ2-7, with 9 positions matching TRBD1. Trimming took 3 bases from V and 3 from J; bases not matched to a gene: 6. Germline-derived CDR1 and CDR2 are SEHNR and FQNEAQ (reference sequence). The CDR3 length is 15 residues.

The rearrangement joins TRBV4-1 to TRBJ2-3; 11 nucleotides line up with TRBD2. The CDR3 loop spans 19 amino acids. CDR1 and CDR2 (germline): MGHRA, YSYEKL. V shed 0 bases, J shed 0 bases, and the junction held 8 bases outside the gene matches. In DNA, the CDR3 is TGCGCCAGCAGCCAAGAAGGACGACTAGCGGGACGAAGCACAGATACGCAGTATTTT. This encodes CASSQEGRLAGRSTDTQYF.

V usage is TRBV6-1 and J usage is TRBJ2-2, with 8 bases identical to TRBD1. The CDR3 runs 13 residues. Losses at the gene ends were 11 bases for V and 5 bases for J; bases not matched to a gene: 7. Germline-derived CDR1 and CDR2 are MNHNS and SASEGT. CDR3 in amino acids: CAGRTGRTGELFF. In DNA, the CDR3 is TGTGCCGGCCGGACAGGGCGAACCGGGGAGCTGTTTTTT.

The chain uses TRBV7-9 and TRBJ2-3, with TRBD2 matching over 15 bases. V lost 5 bases, J lost 4 bases, and 7 bases stayed unmatched. This CDR3 spans 17 amino acids. Germline CDR1 and CDR2: SEHNR and FQNEAQ (reference sequence). CDR3 in DNA: TGTGCCAGCAGCCCGGCCGGGACTAGCGGGAGGTCAGATACGCAGTATTTT. Translating gives CASSPAGTSGRSDTQYF.

This chain links TRBV19 with TRBJ2-2, with 11 bases that match TRBD1. Germline V gene data show CDR1 as LNHDA and CDR2 as SQIVND (reference sequence). This CDR3 is 17 amino acids long. The ends lost 7 bases at V and 4 bases at J; junction bases unmatched: 11. The DNA for the CDR3 is TGTGCCAGTACCCCTTGGGACAGGGGGGCGGGCACCGGGGAGCTGTTTTTT. Protein sequence: CASTPWDRGAGTGELFF.

V and J are TRBV5-6 and TRBJ2-1, with a tentative D call TRBD2 (6 bases). The CDR3 has 12 amino acids. The germline V gene encodes CDR1 SGHDT and CDR2 YYEEEE. Between the trimmed V and J ends, which lost 0 bases and 14 bases, there was a span of 12 bases. CDR3 sequence: CASSLGRGPKFF. The CDR3 DNA is TGTGCCAGCAGCTTGGGGAGGGGACCAAAGTTCTTC. Filled out from reference TRBV5-6 and TRBJ2-1, the complete variable domain reads DAGVTQSPTHLIKTRGQQVTLRCSPKSGHDTVSWYQQALGQGPQFIFQYYEEEERQRGNFPDRFSGHQFPNYSSELNVNALLLGDSALYLCASSLGRGPKFFGPGTRLTVL.

V is TRBV7-8 and J is TRBJ2-7; D unresolved. Germline V CDR1 and CDR2: SGHVS, FQNEAQ. There are 11 residues in the CDR3. Trimming took off 2 bases at V and 5 bases at J, with 4 bases between the two ends. The CDR3 loop reads CASSLLDEQYF. CDR3 coding DNA: TGTGCCAGCAGCTTACTTGACGAGCAGTACTTC.

As DNA, the CDR3 is TGTGCCAGCAGAGGACTAGCGGGACAGTTCTTC. Encoded protein: CASRGLAGQFF. This chain connects TRBV6-5 to TRBJ2-1; 12 bases match TRBD2. The trim removed 6 bases at V and 13 bases at J, leaving 1 base unmatched. Germline assignment: CDR1 MNHEY and CDR2 SVGAGI. The CDR3 runs to 11 residues.

The chain is built from TRBV7-6 and TRBJ2-1, with D perhaps TRBD1 (5 bases). The CDR3 contains 13 residues. The germline V gene has CDR1 SGHVS and CDR2 FNYEAQ. Trimming stripped 1 base from V and 6 bases from J, with 7 bases between. Written as DNA, the CDR3 is TGTGCCAGCAGCTTAGGACAGACCAATGAGCAGTTCTTC. Its translation is CASSLGQTNEQFF.

This chain's CDR3 is CASEGEREQYF. The CDR3 bases are TGTGCCAGCGAGGGAGAACGGGAGCAGTACTTC. The chain has TRBV6-1 and TRBJ2-7, with D possibly matching TRBD2 (5 bases). The CDR3 has 11 amino acids. The V end lost 8 bases, the J end lost 7 bases, and 12 bases lay between the germline ends. The germline V gene has CDR1 MNHNS and CDR2 SASEGT.

This chain links TRBV2 with TRBJ1-6; tentatively, D is TRBD1 (5 bases). V dropped 7 bases and J dropped 9 bases, with 13 bases sitting between them. The germline gives CDR1 SNHLY, CDR2 FYNNEI. This CDR3 contains 13 residues. The CDR3 nucleotides are TGTGCCAGCAAGCAGGGCCCGCTTTCACCCCTCCACTTT. It codes for CASKQGPLSPLHF. Complete variable domain (other parts from reference TRBV2 and TRBJ1-6): EPEVTQTPSHQVTQMGQEVILRCVPISNHLYFYWYRQILGQKVEFLVSFYNNEISEKSEIFDDQFSVERPDGSNFTLKIRSTKLEDSAMYFCASKQGPLSPLHFGNGTRLTVT.

The chain recombines TRBV5-1 with TRBJ2-7, with 7 bases fitting TRBD1. V was clipped by 4 bases and J by 4 bases; unmatched bases: 8. This CDR3 is built from 14 residues. Looked up from germline, CDR1 is SGHRS and CDR2 is YFSETQ. CDR3 sequence: CASSTGQVLYEQYF. The CDR3 nucleotides are TGCGCCAGCAGCACCGGACAGGTTTTGTACGAGCAGTACTTC.